These 23 T cell receptor beta chains were all obtained from the same sample, sequenced in a study of CD8+ T cells in alopecia areata. Extracted from the samples, RNA was reverse transcribed into cDNA to serve as the sequencing template. Assay used: immunoSEQ multiplex PCR; TCRdb lists only in-frame clones, some missing. The sample consists of about 150,000 clones, less than 65% of them appearing once. The specimen sequenced was CD8+ T cells sorted from blood. These receptors were collected from a human donor in good health.

This clone was seen more than once but under ten times. This chain links TRBV9 with TRBJ2-1; no clear D gene. V was shortened by 6 bases and J by 6 bases, with 10 bases between the two germline ends. Germline CDR1 reads SGDLS; CDR2 reads YYNGEE. The CDR3 covers 12 residues. The CDR3 bases are TGTGCCAGCACGCCCCTGGGCAATGAGCAGTTCTTC. Translation gives CASTPLGNEQFF.

The rearrangement uses TRBV7-9 and TRBJ2-3; 8 bases fit TRBD2. Trimming took 1 base from V and 2 from J; bases not matched to a gene: 2. Per the germline V gene, CDR1 is SEHNR and CDR2 is FQNEAQ (reference sequence). The CDR3 is made up of 15 amino acids. The CDR3 coding sequence is TGTGCCAGCAGCTTAGTTAGCGGGGACACAGATACGCAGTATTTT. Amino acid sequence: CASSLVSGDTDTQYF.

The chain recombines TRBV14 with TRBJ2-4; D call uncertain. Germline V lookup: CDR1 SGHDN, CDR2 FVKESK. Trimming pared 2 bases from V and 0 bases from J, leaving 8 bases between. The CDR3 has 15 amino acids. DNA for the CDR3: TGTGCCAGCAGCCAATTCTCTCTAGCCAAAAACATTCAGTACTTC. Amino acids: CASSQFSLAKNIQYF.

This chain uses TRBV29-1 with TRBJ2-7; D gene uncertain. Germline CDR1 is SQVTM and CDR2 is ANQGSEA. The CDR3 is 12 amino acids. Trimming pared 4 bases from V and 6 bases from J, leaving 13 bases between. CDR3 region: CSVVRTNGEQYF. The CDR3 coding sequence is TGCAGCGTTGTTAGAACCAATGGCGAGCAGTACTTC.

This clone has a single count. The J gene is TRBJ2-3, the V gene TRBV25-1; the D is unclear. Germline V gene lookup returns CDR1 MGHDK and CDR2 SYGVNS. The CDR3 consists of 11 residues. V was pared by 8 bases and J by 0 bases, with 3 bases between. CDR3 DNA sequence: TGTGCCAGCCTGAGCACAGATACGCAGTATTTT. This sequence encodes CASLSTDTQYF.

The table lists this clone with a few counts. The V call is TRBV29-1, the J call TRBJ2-5, with TRBD2 as a possible D gene (5 bases). With 1 base removed from V and 10 bases from J, the gap between germline ends came to 13 bases. The CDR3 runs 12 residues. CDR1 SQVTM and CDR2 ANQGSEA come from the germline V gene. Here the CDR3 DNA reads TGCAGCGTTGAAGGACCCTACGGGGACCAGTACTTC. This codes for CSVEGPYGDQYF. Full variable domain (rest looked up from reference TRBV29-1 and TRBJ2-5): SAVISQKPSRDICQRGTSLTIQCQVDSQVTMMFWYRQQPGQSLTLIATANQGSEATYESGFVIDKFPISRPNLTFSTLTVSNMSPEDSSIYLCSVEGPYGDQYFGPGTRLLVL.

J is TRBJ2-1 and V is TRBV2; 12 bases fit TRBD2. Germline V CDR1 and CDR2: SNHLY, FYNNEI. The CDR3 runs 17 residues. Losses at the gene ends were 0 bases for V and 6 bases for J; bases not matched to a gene: 6. The CDR3 sequence: CASSEARLAGVINEQFF. The DNA of the CDR3 is TGTGCCAGCAGTGAAGCCCGACTAGCGGGAGTGATCAATGAGCAGTTCTTC.

This clone is deemed medium-sized (0.01 to 0.1%). The chain joins TRBV15 to TRBJ2-1; 13 bases map to TRBD2. The CDR3 is 13 residues long. After removal of 6 bases from V and 10 bases from J, the junction contained 3 bases not matched to a gene. Germline CDR1 and CDR2: LNHNV and YYDKDF (reference sequence). DNA of the CDR3: TGTGCCACCAGTGGACTAGCGGGAGAGGAGCAGTTCTTC. It encodes CATSGLAGEEQFF. The variable domain in full, completed from reference TRBV15 and TRBJ2-1, reads DAMVIQNPRYQVTQFGKPVTLSCSQTLNHNVMYWYQQKSSQAPKLLFHYYDKDFNNEADTPDNFQSRRPNTSFCFLDIRSPGLGDTAMYLCATSGLAGEEQFFGPGTRLTVL.

In its sample, this clone was seen a few times. This sequence joins TRBV19 and TRBJ2-1; 8 bases are a match to TRBD1. CDR1 is LNHDA and CDR2 is SQIVND in the germline V gene (reference sequence). J gave up 5 bases and V 10 bases, and 4 bases lay outside the gene matches. This CDR3 comprises 12 residues. In DNA form, the CDR3 reads TGTGCCACCGACAGGGGAGACAATGAGCAGTTCTTC. Amino acid sequence: CATDRGDNEQFF.

J is TRBJ2-7 and V is TRBV6-6, with TRBD1 matching 10 bases. With V trimmed by 7 bases and J by 2 bases, 5 bases remained unmatched. This CDR3 region has 14 residues. CDR1 is MNHNY and CDR2 is SVGAGI in the germline V gene (reference sequence). Written as DNA, the CDR3 is TGTGCCAGCAAGCCGGGACAGGGGCCCTACGAGCAGTACTTC. It yields the protein CASKPGQGPYEQYF.

The chain employs TRBV30 and TRBJ2-6; D gene unclear. The CDR3 has 15 residues. CDR1 is GTSNPN and CDR2 is SVGIG in the germline V gene (reference sequence). Trimming stripped 0 bases from V and 0 bases from J, with 6 bases between. CDR3 DNA: TGTGCCTGGAGTGTCGGTGGCTCTGGGGCCAACGTCCTGACTTTC. Translated: CAWSVGGSGANVLTF.

This chain links TRBV29-1 with TRBJ2-3, with 8 bases matching TRBD2. Germline V gives CDR1 SQVTM, CDR2 ANQGSEA. This CDR3 has 14 residues. J lost 6 bases, V lost 2 bases, and 7 bases had no gene match. In DNA form, the CDR3 reads TGCAGCGTTGAATGGCGGGAGGAGACCGATACGCAGTATTTT. This gives the protein CSVEWREETDTQYF.

Written as DNA, the CDR3 is TGTGCCAGCAGTAAGGGGATGAACACTGAAGCTTTCTTT. This codes for CASSKGMNTEAFF. V is TRBV9 and J is TRBJ1-1, with D perhaps matching TRBD1 (5 bases). V was shortened by 5 bases and J by 0 bases, with 8 bases between the two germline ends. CDR1 is SGDLS, CDR2 YYNGEE, per germline. The CDR3 is made up of 13 amino acids.

This clone has more than one count but fewer than ten. V is TRBV29-1 and J is TRBJ2-1; 10 nucleotides match TRBD1. The CDR3 spans 16 residues. Germline CDR1 reads SQVTM; CDR2 reads ANQGSEA. The junction had 8 bases not matched to a gene; V was cut back by 4 bases and J by 2 bases. The CDR3 region is CSVGLRGQGPYNEQFF. The CDR3 DNA reads as TGCAGCGTTGGCCTCCGGGGACAGGGGCCCTACAATGAGCAGTTCTTC.

The chain carries TRBV5-6 and TRBJ2-1; 14 bases are a match to TRBD2. The CDR3 is made up of 17 amino acids. The trim removed 5 bases at V and 4 bases at J, leaving 8 bases unmatched. Germline values: CDR1 SGHDT, CDR2 YYEEEE. Written as DNA, the CDR3 is TGTGCCAGCAGTCATTCCCGACTAGCGGGAGGGTACAATGAGCAGTTCTTC. It specifies CASSHSRLAGGYNEQFF. Full variable domain (remainder filled in from reference TRBV5-6 and TRBJ2-1): DAGVTQSPTHLIKTRGQQVTLRCSPKSGHDTVSWYQQALGQGPQFIFQYYEEEERQRGNFPDRFSGHQFPNYSSELNVNALLLGDSALYLCASSHSRLAGGYNEQFFGPGTRLTVL.

This chain connects TRBV27 to TRBJ2-7, with TRBD2 as a possible D gene (6 bases). The V gene's germline CDR1 is MNHEY and CDR2 SMNVEV (reference sequence). V was clipped by 6 bases and J by 6 bases, with 27 bases between them. The CDR3 has 17 residues. The CDR3 here is CASSHAHIREKGVEQYF. CDR3 in DNA: TGTGCCAGCAGCCACGCTCACATCCGGGAGAAAGGGGTCGAGCAGTACTTC.

The rearrangement uses TRBV29-1 and TRBJ1-2; D is uncertain. The CDR3 is 12 amino acids. Per the germline V gene, CDR1 is SQVTM and CDR2 is ANQGSEA. Trimming stripped 3 bases from V and 6 bases from J, with 11 bases between. CDR3 sequence reads: CSVESRSHGYTF. CDR3 DNA: TGCAGCGTTGAGTCCAGGTCCCATGGCTACACCTTC.

The sample holds a few counts of this clone. The genes are TRBV29-1 and TRBJ2-5; 10 nucleotides line up with TRBD2. The DNA matches TRBJ2-7 better at its end, which makes the J call doubtful. The CDR3 runs to 13 residues. Germline V gene sequence: CDR1 SQVTM, CDR2 ANQGSEA. In DNA, the CDR3 is TGCAGCGTTGCTAGCGGGAGCCGAGGCGAGCAGTACTTC. It codes for CSVASGSRGEQYF.

The rearrangement joins TRBV2 to TRBJ2-7, with D possibly being TRBD1 or TRBD2 (6 bases each). The V and J ends lost 7 bases and 3 bases respectively, with 13 bases between them. The CDR3 length is 13 residues. Germline lookup yields CDR1 SNHLY and CDR2 FYNNEI. This CDR3 is CASTEGGLYEQYF. The DNA of the CDR3 is TGTGCCAGCACCGAGGGGGGACTCTACGAGCAGTACTTC. Full variable domain (outside the CDR3, taken from reference TRBV2 and TRBJ2-7): EPEVTQTPSHQVTQMGQEVILRCVPISNHLYFYWYRQILGQKVEFLVSFYNNEISEKSEIFDDQFSVERPDGSNFTLKIRSTKLEDSAMYFCASTEGGLYEQYFGPGTRLTVT.

V gene TRBV25-1 combines with J gene TRBJ2-5, with a weak D call TRBD2 (6 bases). Germline V gene lookup returns CDR1 MGHDK and CDR2 SYGVNS. Trimming stripped 5 bases from V and 4 bases from J, with 14 bases between. CDR3 length: 14 residues. CDR3: CASSPWGVGETQYF. The CDR3 coding sequence is TGTGCCAGCAGTCCCTGGGGGGTGGGAGAGACCCAGTACTTC.

The rearrangement joins TRBV11-1 to TRBJ2-6; TRBD1 aligns across 10 bases. The CDR3 spans 18 residues. Germline CDR1 and CDR2: SGHAT and FQDESV (reference sequence). The trim removed 5 bases at V and 0 bases at J, leaving 7 bases unmatched. CDR3 loop: CASSVGTGVLSGANVLTF. The DNA of the CDR3 is TGTGCCAGCAGCGTTGGGACAGGGGTCCTCTCTGGGGCCAACGTCCTGACTTTC.

The rearrangement joins TRBV27 to TRBJ2-1; 9 nucleotides line up with TRBD2. This CDR3 has 14 amino acids. Germline trimming cut 5 bases from V and 4 bases from J; bases unmatched to any gene: 3. CDR1 is MNHEY, CDR2 SMNVEV, per germline (reference sequence). The CDR3 coding sequence is TGTGCCAGCAGTATGACTAGCGGATACAATGAGCAGTTCTTC. Amino acids: CASSMTSGYNEQFF.

This sequence joins TRBV18 and TRBJ2-7; a possible D gene is TRBD2 (5 bases). The CDR3 covers 15 residues. V was cut by 0 bases and J by 2 bases, with 11 bases left in between. CDR1 is KGHSH, CDR2 LQKENI, per germline. The CDR3 here is CASSPPGGGPYEQYF. The CDR3 nucleotides are TGTGCCAGCTCACCACCGGGTGGCGGGCCCTACGAGCAGTACTTC.